Below, 21 T cell receptor beta chains from the same sample are listed, as sequenced in a study of Tregs in tolerant kidney transplant recipients (dated by TCRdb to 2018 to 2020). The time point label, as the study defines it: blood sample drawn before combined kidney and bone marrow transplant. Library construction relied on the immunoSEQ multiplex PCR assay. The immuneACCESS repertoire file appears here via TCRdb, limited to in-frame rearrangements. These files lack a portion of the clones; in checked studies, under half of the deficit traces to unresolved V genes, and the cause of the others is not known. The sample has about 66,000 clones on record, more than 90% of them singletons. Roughly 11% of the sample is held by the ten biggest clonotypes. Sample: CD8+ T cells from blood, taken before the transplant. The receptor set was obtained from a human donor who received a combined kidney and bone marrow transplant.

This clone has only one observation. V usage is TRBV4-1 and J usage is TRBJ2-1; TRBD2 agrees at 7 bases. The junction had 9 bases not matched to a gene; V was cut back by 6 bases and J by 7 bases. The CDR3 extends over 14 amino acids. CDR1 and CDR2 (germline): MGHRA, YSYEKL. The CDR3 spells CASRPWGEGNEQFF. CDR3 DNA sequence: TGCGCCAGCAGGCCATGGGGGGAGGGGAATGAGCAGTTCTTC.

J is TRBJ2-1 and V is TRBV7-2; 9 bases line up with TRBD2. Germline CDR1 is SGHTA and CDR2 is FQGNSA. The CDR3 spans 18 residues. V dropped 2 bases and J dropped 8; count of bases not matched to a gene: 16. The CDR3 DNA follows: TGTGCCAGCAGCTTACGCGGGGAGGCGGGAGGGCCGAAGGATGAGCAGTTCTTC. Its protein product is CASSLRGEAGGPKDEQFF.

This chain connects TRBV19 to TRBJ2-7; TRBD2 matches at 7 bases. V trimming: 8 bases; J trimming: 2 bases; junction bases outside the gene matches: 6. The CDR3 loop spans 13 amino acids. CDR1 is LNHDA and CDR2 is SQIVND in the germline V gene (reference sequence). CDR3 amino acids: CASSREDAYEQYF. In DNA, the CDR3 is TGTGCCAGTTCTCGGGAGGACGCCTACGAGCAGTACTTC.

This sequence joins TRBV27 and TRBJ2-1; D not certain. This CDR3 comprises 11 residues. CDR1 and CDR2 from the germline V gene are MNHEY and SMNVEV (reference sequence). The ends were cut back, 6 bases at V and 8 bases at J, with 8 bases in the middle. The CDR3 reads CASRTYDEQFF. CDR3 DNA: TGTGCCAGCAGGACATACGATGAGCAGTTCTTC.

V is TRBV21-1 and J is TRBJ2-1; TRBD2 is the table's D call, not checked against the DNA. TRBV21-1 is a pseudogene segment. The CDR3 length is 17 residues. CDR3 bases: TGTGCCAGCAGCAAAACCGCAACTAGCGGGGGGTACAATGAGCAGTTCTTC. Its protein is CASSKTATSGGYNEQFF.

The rearrangement links TRBV6-5 to TRBJ1-5; 7 bases are a match to TRBD1. The V gene's germline CDR1 is MNHEY and CDR2 SVGAGI. J lost 1 base, V lost 8 bases, and 5 bases had no gene match. The CDR3 sequence is 14 residues long. CDR3 sequence reads: CASARGKSNQPQHF. In DNA form, the CDR3 reads TGTGCCAGCGCCAGGGGGAAGAGCAATCAGCCCCAGCATTTT.

This clone was observed once. The J gene is TRBJ1-2, the V gene TRBV4-3; no reliable D call. Germline CDR1 reads LGHNA; CDR2 reads YSLEER. V was shortened by 3 bases and J by 8 bases, with 10 bases between the two germline ends. This CDR3 spans 12 amino acids. CDR3 nucleotide sequence: TGCGCCAGCAGCCAGATGGGAGGAGGCTACACCTTC. It is translated as CASSQMGGGYTF.

The genes are TRBV5-1 and TRBJ2-7; possibly TRBD1 for D (5 bases). The V and J ends lost 7 bases and 3 bases respectively, with 14 bases between them. Germline V gene sequence: CDR1 SGHRS, CDR2 YFSETQ. The CDR3 loop spans 13 amino acids. CDR3 in amino acids: CASGPGPNYEQYF. In nucleotides, the CDR3 is TGCGCCAGCGGGCCAGGGCCCAACTACGAGCAGTACTTC.

There are a few counts of this clone. This sequence joins TRBV6-1 and TRBJ1-5; 9 bases fit TRBD1. The CDR3 is made up of 15 amino acids. Per germline, CDR1 MNHNS and CDR2 SASEGT. Losses at the gene ends were 3 bases for V and 6 bases for J; bases not matched to a gene: 6. CDR3 sequence reads: CASSEGQGGGQPQHF. Here the CDR3 DNA reads TGTGCCAGCAGTGAGGGACAGGGTGGCGGTCAGCCCCAGCATTTT.

The genes are TRBV11-2 and TRBJ2-1; 9 bases fit TRBD2. This CDR3 is 14 amino acids long. The germline V gene has CDR1 SGHAT and CDR2 FQNNGV. The junction had 4 bases not matched to a gene; V was cut back by 3 bases and J by 7 bases. For the CDR3, the DNA is TGTGCCAGCAGCTTCCCTAGCGGGATTAATGAGCAGTTCTTC. Its translation is CASSFPSGINEQFF. The whole variable domain, remainder taken from reference TRBV11-2 and TRBJ2-1, is EAGVAQSPRYKIIEKRQSVAFWCNPISGHATLYWYQQILGQGPKLLIQFQNNGVVDDSQLPKDRFSAERLKGVDSTLKIQPAKLEDSAVYLCASSFPSGINEQFFGPGTRLTVL.

The chain recombines TRBV19 with TRBJ1-1; 8 positions agree with TRBD1. CDR1 and CDR2 from the germline V gene are LNHDA and SQIVND (reference sequence). Germline trimming cut 7 bases from V and 5 bases from J; bases unmatched to any gene: 6. The CDR3 extends over 13 amino acids. The CDR3 region has the DNA TGTGCCAGTATCCAGGGGGCATGGACTGAAGCTTTCTTT. Its translation is CASIQGAWTEAFF.

The rearrangement uses TRBV5-4 and TRBJ2-5, with 7 bases identical to TRBD2. Germline V gene lookup returns CDR1 SGHNT and CDR2 YYREEE (reference sequence). Trimming removed 2 bases from V and 5 bases from J; junction bases left unmatched: 6. The CDR3 covers 14 residues. CDR3: CASSLGLDWETQYF. CDR3 nucleotide sequence: TGTGCCAGCAGCTTAGGACTAGATTGGGAGACCCAGTACTTC. Together with reference TRBV5-4 and TRBJ2-5, the CDR3 gives the full variable domain: ETGVTQSPTHLIKTRGQQVTLRCSSQSGHNTVSWYQQALGQGPQFIFQYYREEENGRGNFPPRFSGLQFPNYSSELNVNALELDDSALYLCASSLGLDWETQYFGPGTRLLVL.

This clone was seen a single time. The rearrangement links TRBV10-1 to TRBJ2-3, with D unclear. Germline CDR1 and CDR2: WNHNN and SYGVQD (reference sequence). The V gene lost 0 bases and the J gene lost 1 base, with 14 bases spanning the gap. The CDR3 runs to 17 residues. Here the CDR3 reads CASSESPRQVGTDTQYF. DNA of the CDR3: TGCGCCAGCAGTGAGTCCCCTCGGCAGGTCGGCACAGATACGCAGTATTTT.

The chain couples TRBV27 to TRBJ2-1, with D possibly matching TRBD2 (5 bases). Germline CDR1 reads MNHEY; CDR2 reads SMNVEV (reference sequence). V was trimmed by 4 bases and J by 9 bases, leaving 16 bases between them. This CDR3 contains 14 residues. For the CDR3, the DNA is TGTGCCAGCAGTTCGTTTGGCCTTCGGGGTGAGCAGTTCTTC. It yields the protein CASSSFGLRGEQFF.

The chain links TRBV5-6 to TRBJ2-1; tentative D call: TRBD2 (6 bases). The CDR3 covers 14 residues. In germline, CDR1 is SGHDT, CDR2 YYEEEE. V was clipped by 2 bases and J by 7 bases, with 13 bases between them. CDR3 protein: CASSFSGSGNEQFF. The CDR3 coding sequence is TGTGCCAGCAGCTTTAGCGGCTCCGGGAATGAGCAGTTCTTC. The full variable domain, in which reference TRBV5-6 and TRBJ2-1 provide the parts outside the CDR3, is DAGVTQSPTHLIKTRGQQVTLRCSPKSGHDTVSWYQQALGQGPQFIFQYYEEEERQRGNFPDRFSGHQFPNYSSELNVNALLLGDSALYLCASSFSGSGNEQFFGPGTRLTVL.

The V call is TRBV28, the J call TRBJ2-5, with D possibly TRBD2 on 6 matching bases. Germline loops: CDR1 MDHEN, CDR2 SYDVKM. The length of the CDR3 is 14 residues. Trimming stripped 7 bases from V and 4 bases from J, with 16 bases between. This CDR3 is CASTPRRGRETQYF. Written as DNA, the CDR3 is TGTGCCAGCACTCCGAGGAGGGGCAGAGAGACCCAGTACTTC.

The chain is built from TRBV7-8 and TRBJ2-1; 13 bases map to TRBD2. V shed 3 bases and J 0 bases; nucleotides not matched to a gene: 5. The CDR3 consists of 18 residues. Germline CDR1 SGHVS, CDR2 FQNEAQ. This chain's CDR3 is CASSLGLAGMSSYNEQFF. Here the CDR3 DNA reads TGTGCCAGCAGCTTGGGACTAGCGGGAATGAGCTCCTACAATGAGCAGTTCTTC.

The gene calls are TRBV2 and TRBJ1-1; 7 nucleotides match TRBD1. CDR3 size: 14 residues. CDR1 is SNHLY and CDR2 is FYNNEI in the germline V gene. Unmatched junction bases numbered 9, after V lost 6 bases and J lost 5 bases. The CDR3 sequence: CASSWTGDFTEAFF. The CDR3 DNA follows: TGTGCCAGCAGCTGGACAGGCGATTTTACTGAAGCTTTCTTT.

This chain connects TRBV29-1 to TRBJ2-7, with 7 nucleotides matching TRBD2. Per germline, CDR1 SQVTM and CDR2 ANQGSEA. J gave up 3 bases and V 5 bases, and 13 bases lay outside the gene matches. The CDR3 spans 15 residues. The CDR3 sequence: CSVYMGRRDYYEQYF. As DNA, the CDR3 is TGCAGCGTTTATATGGGAAGGCGGGACTACTACGAGCAGTACTTC.

This sequence joins TRBV9 and TRBJ2-1; TRBD2 agrees at 12 bases. Germline values: CDR1 SGDLS, CDR2 YYNGEE. CDR3 length: 15 residues. Trimming removed 3 bases from V and 8 bases from J; junction bases left unmatched: 6. The DNA of the CDR3 is TGTGCCAGCAGCGCGCCGGGACTAGCGGGCGATGAGCAGTTCTTC. It translates to CASSAPGLAGDEQFF.

The rearrangement links TRBV5-1 to TRBJ2-1; 11 nucleotides match TRBD2. V shed 4 bases, J shed 4 bases, and the junction held 7 bases outside the gene matches. The germline gives CDR1 SGHRS, CDR2 YFSETQ. The length of the CDR3 is 16 residues. The CDR3 loop is CASSTTTSGGYNEQFF. The CDR3 nucleotides read TGCGCCAGCAGCACCACTACTAGCGGGGGATACAATGAGCAGTTCTTC.